This T cell receptor beta chain was identified in a study of response to subunit inactivated influenza vaccine. This clonotype was seen a handful of times. The target antigen is unknown. The germline CDR1 and CDR2 sequences are MNHEY and SMNVEV (reference sequence). V was trimmed by 5 bases and J by 0 bases, leaving 7 bases between them. The CDR3 totals 13 residues. TCRdb used MiXCR to reprocess the RT-PCR reads, holding one entry per CDR3 protein. The table lists about half a million distinct CDR3 sequences, roughly 8.2% of them singletons, with 10% to 15% in the top ten. Study outcomes and limitations: The authors offered the suggestion that each seasonal influenza vaccination recruits few new T cells.

The source was PBMCs from blood, collected 23 months after vaccination. The clonotype originates from a man aged 50 to 69 who received an inactivated influenza vaccine. The J gene is TRBJ1-1, the V gene TRBV27; D remains ambiguous. CDR3 sequence reads: CASSPDLNTEAFF. In DNA form, the CDR3 reads TGTGCCAGCAGTCCAGACCTGAACACTGAAGCTTTCTTT.